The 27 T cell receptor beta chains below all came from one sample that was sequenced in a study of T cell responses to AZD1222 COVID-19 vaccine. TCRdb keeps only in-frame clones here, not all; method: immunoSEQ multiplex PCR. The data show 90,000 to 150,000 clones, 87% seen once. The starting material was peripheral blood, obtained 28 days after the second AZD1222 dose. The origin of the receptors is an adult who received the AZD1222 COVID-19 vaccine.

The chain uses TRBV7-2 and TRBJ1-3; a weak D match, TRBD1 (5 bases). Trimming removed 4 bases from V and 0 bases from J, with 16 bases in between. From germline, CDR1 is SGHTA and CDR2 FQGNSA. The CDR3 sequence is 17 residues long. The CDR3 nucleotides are TGTGCCAGCAGCTCGGGAATGGGCGGGGGCTCTGGAAACACCATATATTTT. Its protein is CASSSGMGGGSGNTIYF.

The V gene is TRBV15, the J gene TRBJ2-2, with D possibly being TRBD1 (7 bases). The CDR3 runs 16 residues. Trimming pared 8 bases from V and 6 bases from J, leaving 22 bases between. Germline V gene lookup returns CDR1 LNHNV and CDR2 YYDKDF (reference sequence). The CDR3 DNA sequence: TGTGCCACCCGCCCAGGGGGAAGGGGGGCTTCCGGGGAGCTGTTTTTT. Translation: CATRPGGRGASGELFF.

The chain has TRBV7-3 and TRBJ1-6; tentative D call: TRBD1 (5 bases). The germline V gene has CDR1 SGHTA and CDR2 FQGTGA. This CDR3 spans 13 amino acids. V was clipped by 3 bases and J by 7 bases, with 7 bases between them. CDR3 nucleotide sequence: TGTGCCAGCAGCTTCGACAGAAATTCACCCCTCCACTTT. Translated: CASSFDRNSPLHF.

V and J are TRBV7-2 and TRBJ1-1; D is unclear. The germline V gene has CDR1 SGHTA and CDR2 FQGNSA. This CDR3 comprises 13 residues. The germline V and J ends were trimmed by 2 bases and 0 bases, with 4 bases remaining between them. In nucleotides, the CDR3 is TGTGCCAGCAGCTTACAGCTGAACACTGAAGCTTTCTTT. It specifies CASSLQLNTEAFF. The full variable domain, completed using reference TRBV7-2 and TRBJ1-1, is GAGVSQSPSNKVTEKGKDVELRCDPISGHTALYWYRQSLGQGLEFLIYFQGNSAPDKSGLPSDRFSAERTGGSVSTLTIQRTQQEDSAVYLCASSLQLNTEAFFGQGTRLTVV.

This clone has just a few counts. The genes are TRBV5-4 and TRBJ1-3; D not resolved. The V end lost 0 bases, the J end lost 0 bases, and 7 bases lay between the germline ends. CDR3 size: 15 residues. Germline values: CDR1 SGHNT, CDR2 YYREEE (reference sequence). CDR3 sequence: CASSLAAGSGNTIYF. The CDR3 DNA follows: TGTGCCAGCAGCTTGGCGGCAGGCTCTGGAAACACCATATATTTT.

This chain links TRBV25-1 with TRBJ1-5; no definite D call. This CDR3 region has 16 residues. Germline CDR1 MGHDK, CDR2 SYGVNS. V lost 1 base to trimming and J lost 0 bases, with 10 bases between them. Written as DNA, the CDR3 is TGTGCCAGCAGTGAATCGCGGGCAGGTAGCAATCAGCCCCAGCATTTT. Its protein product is CASSESRAGSNQPQHF. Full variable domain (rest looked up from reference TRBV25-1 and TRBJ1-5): EADIYQTPRYLVIGTGKKITLECSQTMGHDKMYWYQQDPGMELHLIHYSYGVNSTEKGDLSSESTVSRIRTEHFPLTLESARPSHTSQYLCASSESRAGSNQPQHFGDGTRLSIL.

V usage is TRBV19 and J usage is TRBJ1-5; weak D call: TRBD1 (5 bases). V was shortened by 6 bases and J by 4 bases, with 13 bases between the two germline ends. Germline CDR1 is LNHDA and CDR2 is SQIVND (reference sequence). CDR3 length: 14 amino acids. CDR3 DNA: TGTGCCAGTAGGGTGGGGCGAGGGAATCAGCCCCAGCATTTT. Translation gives CASRVGRGNQPQHF.

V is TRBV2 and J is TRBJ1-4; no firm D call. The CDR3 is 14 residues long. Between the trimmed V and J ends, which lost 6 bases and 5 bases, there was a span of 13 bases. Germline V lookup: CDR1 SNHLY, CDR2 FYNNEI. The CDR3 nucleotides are TGTGCCAGCAGGGAGGACCAATCAAATGAAAAACTGTTTTTT. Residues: CASREDQSNEKLFF.

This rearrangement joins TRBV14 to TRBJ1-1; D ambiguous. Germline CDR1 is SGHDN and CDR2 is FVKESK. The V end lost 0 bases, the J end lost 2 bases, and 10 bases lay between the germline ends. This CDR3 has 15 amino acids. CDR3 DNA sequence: TGTGCCAGCAGCCAAGAGTACGGGGAAAACACTGAAGCTTTCTTT. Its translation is CASSQEYGENTEAFF.

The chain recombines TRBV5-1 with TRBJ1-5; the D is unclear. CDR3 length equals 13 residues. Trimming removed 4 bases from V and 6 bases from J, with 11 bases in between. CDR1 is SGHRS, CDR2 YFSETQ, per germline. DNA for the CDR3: TGCGCCAGCAGCCCGGAGGGCGGTCAGCCCCAGCATTTT. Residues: CASSPEGGQPQHF.

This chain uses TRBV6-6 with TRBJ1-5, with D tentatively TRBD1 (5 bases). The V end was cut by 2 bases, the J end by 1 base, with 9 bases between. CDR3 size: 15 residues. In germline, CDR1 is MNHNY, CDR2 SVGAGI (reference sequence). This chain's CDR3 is CASSYTGHSNQPQHF. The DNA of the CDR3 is TGTGCCAGCAGTTACACTGGACACAGCAATCAGCCCCAGCATTTT.

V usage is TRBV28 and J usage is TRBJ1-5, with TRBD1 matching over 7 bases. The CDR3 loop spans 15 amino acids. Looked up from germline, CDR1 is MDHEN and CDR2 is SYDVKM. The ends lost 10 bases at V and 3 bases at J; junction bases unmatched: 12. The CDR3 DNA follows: TGTGCCAACGGGCGGGACAGTACACCCAATCAGCCCCAGCATTTT. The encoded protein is CANGRDSTPNQPQHF.

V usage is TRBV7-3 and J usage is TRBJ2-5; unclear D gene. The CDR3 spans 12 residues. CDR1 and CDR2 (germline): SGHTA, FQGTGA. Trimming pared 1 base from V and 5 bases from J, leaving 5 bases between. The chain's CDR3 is CASSLMGETQYF. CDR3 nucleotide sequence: TGTGCCAGCAGCTTAATGGGGGAGACCCAGTACTTC.

In nucleotides, the CDR3 is TGTGCCAGCAGCGAGATAGGGGTCAGGAACTATGGCTACACCTTC. Encoded protein: CASSEIGVRNYGYTF. This sequence joins TRBV2 and TRBJ1-2, with D perhaps matching TRBD1 (5 bases). The CDR3 is made up of 15 amino acids. V lost 6 bases, J lost 2 bases, and 16 bases lay in between. CDR1 SNHLY and CDR2 FYNNEI come from the germline V gene.

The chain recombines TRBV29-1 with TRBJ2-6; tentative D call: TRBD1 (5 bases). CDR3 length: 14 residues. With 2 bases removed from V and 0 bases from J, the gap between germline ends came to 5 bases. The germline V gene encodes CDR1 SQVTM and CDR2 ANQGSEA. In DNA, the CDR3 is TGCAGCGTTGAACAGGGCTCTGGGGCCAACGTCCTGACTTTC. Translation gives CSVEQGSGANVLTF.

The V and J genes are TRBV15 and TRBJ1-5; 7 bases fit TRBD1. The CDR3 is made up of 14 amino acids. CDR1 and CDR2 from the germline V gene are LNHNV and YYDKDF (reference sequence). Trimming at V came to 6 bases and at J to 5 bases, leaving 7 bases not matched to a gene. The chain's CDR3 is CATSLDRAHQPQHF. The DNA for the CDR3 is TGTGCCACCAGTCTCGACAGGGCCCATCAGCCCCAGCATTTT.

CDR3 sequence reads: CASSDPGGGGYTF. The CDR3 nucleotides read TGTGCCAGCAGCGATCCAGGGGGAGGGGGCTACACCTTC. The rearrangement uses TRBV6-2 or TRBV6-3 and TRBJ1-2, with 7 bases that match TRBD1. The V gene end was trimmed by 6 bases and the J gene end by 8 bases; junction bases not matched to a gene: 9. CDR3 length: 13 amino acids. From germline, CDR1 is MNHEY and CDR2 SVGEGT.

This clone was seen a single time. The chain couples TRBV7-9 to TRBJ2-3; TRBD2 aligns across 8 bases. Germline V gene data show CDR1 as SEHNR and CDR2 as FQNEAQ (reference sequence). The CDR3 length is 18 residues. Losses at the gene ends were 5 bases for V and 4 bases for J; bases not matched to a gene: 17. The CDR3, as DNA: TGTGCCAGCAGCCCTAATTCGGGGGGGCCGGCAGGCGCAGATACGCAGTATTTT. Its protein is CASSPNSGGPAGADTQYF. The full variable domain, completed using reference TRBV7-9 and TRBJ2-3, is DTGVSQNPRHKITKRGQNVTFRCDPISEHNRLYWYRQTLGQGPEFLTYFQNEAQLEKSRLLSDRFSAERPKGSFSTLEIQRTEQGDSAMYLCASSPNSGGPAGADTQYFGPGTRLTVL.

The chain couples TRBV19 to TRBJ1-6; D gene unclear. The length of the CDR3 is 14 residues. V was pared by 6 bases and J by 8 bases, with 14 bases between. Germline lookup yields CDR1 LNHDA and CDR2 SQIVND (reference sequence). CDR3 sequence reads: CASRSLTFDSPLHF. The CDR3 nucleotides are TGTGCCAGTAGATCGCTCACTTTTGATTCACCCCTCCACTTT.

The CDR3 nucleotides read TGTGCCAGCAGCTTAGCGCCGGGAGGGCGACCTAACACTGAAGCTTTCTTT. It encodes CASSLAPGGRPNTEAFF. This chain joins TRBV7-9 and TRBJ1-1; D is ambiguous. This CDR3 spans 17 amino acids. With 0 bases removed from V and 2 bases from J, the gap between germline ends came to 16 bases. Germline CDR1 is SEHNR and CDR2 is FQNEAQ (reference sequence).

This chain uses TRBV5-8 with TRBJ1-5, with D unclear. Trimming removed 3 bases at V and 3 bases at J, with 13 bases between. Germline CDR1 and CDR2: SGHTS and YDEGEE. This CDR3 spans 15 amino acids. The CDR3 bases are TGTGCCAGCAGCTCGGGCGTGGGCCACAATCAGCCCCAGCATTTT. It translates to CASSSGVGHNQPQHF. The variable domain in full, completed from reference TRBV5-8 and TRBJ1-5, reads EAGVTQSPTHLIKTRGQQATLRCSPISGHTSVYWYQQALGLGLQFLLWYDEGEERNRGNFPPRFSGRQFPNYSSELNVNALELEDSALYLCASSSGVGHNQPQHFGDGTRLSIL.

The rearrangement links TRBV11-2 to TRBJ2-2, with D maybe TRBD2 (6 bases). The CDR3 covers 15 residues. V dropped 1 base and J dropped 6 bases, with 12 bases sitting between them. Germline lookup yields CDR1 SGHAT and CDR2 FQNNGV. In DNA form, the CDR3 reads TGTGCCAGCAGCTTAGTGGGGGGAGGATCCGGGGAGCTGTTTTTT. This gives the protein CASSLVGGGSGELFF.

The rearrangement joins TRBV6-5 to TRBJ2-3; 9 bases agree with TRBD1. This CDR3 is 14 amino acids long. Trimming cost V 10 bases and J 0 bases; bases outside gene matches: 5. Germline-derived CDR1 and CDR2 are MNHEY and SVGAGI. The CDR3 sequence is CAMGTGWSTDTQYF. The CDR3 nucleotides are TGTGCCATGGGGACAGGGTGGAGCACAGATACGCAGTATTTT.

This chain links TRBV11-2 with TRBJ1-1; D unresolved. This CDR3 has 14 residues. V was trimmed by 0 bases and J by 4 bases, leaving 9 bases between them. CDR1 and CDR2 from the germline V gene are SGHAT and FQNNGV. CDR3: CASSLDGGSTEAFF. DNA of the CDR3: TGTGCCAGCAGCTTAGATGGCGGGAGCACTGAAGCTTTCTTT.

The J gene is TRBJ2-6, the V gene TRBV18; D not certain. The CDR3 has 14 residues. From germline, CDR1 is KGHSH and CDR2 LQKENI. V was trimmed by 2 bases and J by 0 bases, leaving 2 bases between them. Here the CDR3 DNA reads TGTGCCAGCTCACCAGGCTCTGGGGCCAACGTCCTGACTTTC. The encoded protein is CASSPGSGANVLTF.

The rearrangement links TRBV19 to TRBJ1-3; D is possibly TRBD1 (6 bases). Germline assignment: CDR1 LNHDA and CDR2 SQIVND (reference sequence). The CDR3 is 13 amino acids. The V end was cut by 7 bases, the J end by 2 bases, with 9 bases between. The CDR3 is CASNGGTGNTIYF. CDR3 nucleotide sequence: TGTGCCAGTAATGGGGGCACTGGAAACACCATATATTTT. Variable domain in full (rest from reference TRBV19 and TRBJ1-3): DGGITQSPKYLFRKEGQNVTLSCEQNLNHDAMYWYRQDPGQGLRLIYYSQIVNDFQKGDIAEGYSVSREKKESFPLTVTSAQKNPTAFYLCASNGGTGNTIYFGEGSWLTVV.

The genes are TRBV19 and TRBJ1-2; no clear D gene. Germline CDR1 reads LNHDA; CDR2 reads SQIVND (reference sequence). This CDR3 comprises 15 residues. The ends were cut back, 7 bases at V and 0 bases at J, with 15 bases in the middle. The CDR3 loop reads CASTRDRQTNYGYTF. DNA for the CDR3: TGTGCCAGTACCCGCGACCGGCAGACTAACTATGGCTACACCTTC.